The 17 T cell receptor beta chains given below trace back to one sample, sequenced in a study of shared clonotypes between healthy human individuals. The table came from immunoSEQ multiplex PCR; TCRdb's copy has only in-frame clones and leaves some out. This table holds some 1 million clones, 65% to 80% found once. The sample comprised memory CD4+ T cells sorted from blood. Subset in this sample: CD45RA-negative fraction. The receptors here all came from a man between 18 and 35 years old in good health.

This chain joins TRBV4-3 and TRBJ2-7, with 10 nucleotides matching TRBD2. V lost 1 base to trimming and J lost 3 bases; unmatched junction nucleotides: 3. This CDR3 is built from 15 residues. Germline-derived CDR1 and CDR2 are LGHNA and YSLEER. The CDR3 DNA reads TGCGCCAGCAGCCAAGTACGGACTAGCGGCTACGAGCAGTACTTC. Amino acid sequence: CASSQVRTSGYEQYF.

The chain couples TRBV21-1 to TRBJ1-5; no DNA check was done on the table's D call, TRBD1. TRBV21-1 is deemed a pseudogene. The CDR3 contains 16 residues. CDR3 nucleotides: TGTGCCAGCGAAGCGTCCGGACAGGGAGGAAATCAGCCCCAGCATTTT. Its translation: CASEASGQGGNQPQHF.

The chain recombines TRBV6-1 with TRBJ1-3; D call uncertain. The CDR3 sequence is 14 residues long. Looked up from germline, CDR1 is MNHNS and CDR2 is SASEGT. V dropped 6 bases and J dropped 0 bases, with 9 bases sitting between them. CDR3 protein: CASSLLHSGNTIYF. In nucleotides, the CDR3 is TGTGCCAGCAGCTTACTGCACTCTGGAAACACCATATATTTT.

This clone was observed a handful of times. The CDR3 sequence: CAWSVQGANEKLFF. In nucleotides, the CDR3 is TGTGCCTGGAGTGTACAAGGGGCTAATGAAAAACTGTTTTTT. This chain connects TRBV30 to TRBJ1-4, with D possibly matching TRBD1 (5 bases). Germline V CDR1 and CDR2: GTSNPN, SVGIG (reference sequence). This CDR3 is 14 amino acids long. The V gene lost 0 bases and the J gene lost 3 bases, with 8 bases spanning the gap. Full variable domain (missing parts from reference TRBV30 and TRBJ1-4): SQTIHQWPATLVQPVGSPLSLECTVEGTSNPNLYWYRQAAGRGLQLLFYSVGIGQISSEVPQNLSASRPQDRQFILSSKKLLLSDSGFYLCAWSVQGANEKLFFGSGTQLSVL.

The CDR3 DNA reads TGTGCCAGCAGCCAGCTTAGGGCTAGCGGGTTCGGGCAGACCACAGATACGCAGTATTTT. Residues: CASSQLRASGFGQTTDTQYF. The chain joins TRBV4-2 to TRBJ2-3, with 8 positions matching TRBD2. The ends lost 3 bases at V and 2 bases at J; junction bases unmatched: 19. Per the germline V gene, CDR1 is LGHNA and CDR2 is YNFKEQ. The CDR3 runs 20 residues.

Only a few counts were recorded for this clone. This chain joins TRBV10-1 and TRBJ2-2, with D perhaps matching TRBD2 (5 bases). The CDR3 has 14 amino acids. Germline loops: CDR1 WNHNN, CDR2 SYGVQD (reference sequence). V lost 5 bases to trimming and J lost 3 bases, with 10 bases between them. In DNA, the CDR3 is TGCGCCAGCAGTCTTCGGGGAGACACCGGGGAGCTGTTTTTT. Encoded protein: CASSLRGDTGELFF.

The J gene is TRBJ2-2, the V gene TRBV7-2, with 8 bases matching TRBD2. Germline values: CDR1 SGHTA, CDR2 FQGNSA. The CDR3 consists of 15 residues. Germline trimming cut 2 bases from V and 5 bases from J; bases unmatched to any gene: 4. The chain's CDR3 is CASSLLPSGTGELFF. In nucleotides, the CDR3 is TGTGCCAGCAGCTTATTGCCTAGCGGGACCGGGGAGCTGTTTTTT.

The rearrangement links TRBV5-1 to TRBJ2-3, with 7 bases matching TRBD2. V was clipped by 2 bases and J by 6 bases; unmatched bases: 9. CDR1 is SGHRS, CDR2 YFSETQ, per germline. The CDR3 has 15 amino acids. The CDR3 spells CASSFARGTGDTQYF. CDR3 nucleotides: TGCGCCAGCAGCTTTGCGCGGGGGACTGGGGATACGCAGTATTTT.

This clone was observed a handful of times. The rearrangement links TRBV6-1 to TRBJ2-1, with 9 bases matching TRBD2. The V gene's germline CDR1 is MNHNS and CDR2 SASEGT. The CDR3 length is 13 residues. Trimming cost V 9 bases and J 2 bases; bases outside gene matches: 2. The CDR3: CASSGSPYNEQFF. In DNA, the CDR3 is TGTGCCAGTAGCGGGAGCCCCTACAATGAGCAGTTCTTC.

The CDR3 DNA is TGTGCCAGCAGTGACACCGCACCGAACACTGAAGCTTTCTTT. The encoded protein is CASSDTAPNTEAFF. This chain links TRBV6-4 with TRBJ1-1; D remains unclear. The CDR3 sequence is 14 residues long. Trimming stripped 2 bases from V and 1 base from J, with 8 bases between. CDR1 is MRHNA, CDR2 SNTAGT, per germline.

The chain joins TRBV28 to TRBJ2-4, with 12 bases that match TRBD2. Germline V gene data show CDR1 as MDHEN and CDR2 as SYDVKM. V lost 3 bases and J lost 2; bases outside the gene matches: 11. The CDR3 consists of 19 residues. The chain's CDR3 is CASSLPSGGAMLTKNIQYF. The DNA for the CDR3 is TGTGCCAGCAGTTTGCCTAGCGGGGGGGCCATGCTAACCAAAAACATTCAGTACTTC. Drawing the rest from reference TRBV28 and TRBJ2-4, the complete variable domain is DVKVTQSSRYLVKRTGEKVFLECVQDMDHENMFWYRQDPGLGLRLIYFSYDVKMKEKGDIPEGYSVSREKKERFSLILESASTNQTSMYLCASSLPSGGAMLTKNIQYFGAGTRLSVL.

Here the CDR3 reads CASSAWDRGSEKLFF. In DNA form, the CDR3 reads TGTGCCAGTAGTGCCTGGGACAGGGGGAGTGAAAAACTGTTTTTT. This chain links TRBV19 with TRBJ1-4, with 11 bases matching TRBD1. There are 15 residues in the CDR3. Germline V CDR1 and CDR2: LNHDA, SQIVND (reference sequence). The trim removed 5 bases at V and 7 bases at J, leaving 6 bases unmatched.

The chain employs TRBV18 and TRBJ1-5; 7 nucleotides agree with TRBD1. Germline CDR1 reads KGHSH; CDR2 reads LQKENI. The J segment lost 4 bases and the V segment lost 3 bases, leaving 3 bases of the junction unmatched. The CDR3 sequence is 14 residues long. CDR3 in DNA: TGTGCCAGCTCACCCGGACAGGCAAATCAGCCCCAGCATTTT. Its translation: CASSPGQANQPQHF.

This clone was detected only a few times. The CDR3 nucleotides are TGTGCCAGTGCGAAGAAGATGAACACTGAAGCTTTCTTT. It yields the protein CASAKKMNTEAFF. This chain joins TRBV19 and TRBJ1-1; no reliable D call. Per the germline V gene, CDR1 is LNHDA and CDR2 is SQIVND (reference sequence). The CDR3 runs 13 residues. Between the trimmed V and J ends, which lost 8 bases and 0 bases, there was a span of 10 bases.

The rearrangement uses TRBV6-5 and TRBJ1-2; the D is unclear. V was cut by 6 bases and J by 2 bases, with 10 bases left in between. The CDR3 consists of 13 residues. Per germline, CDR1 MNHEY and CDR2 SVGAGI. The CDR3 sequence is CASRPDGNYGYTF. The CDR3 region has the DNA TGTGCCAGCAGGCCGGACGGGAACTATGGCTACACCTTC.

V is TRBV7-6 and J is TRBJ2-5; 7 bases align to TRBD1. Germline CDR1 is SGHVS and CDR2 is FNYEAQ. The CDR3 runs 14 residues. Trimming at V came to 5 bases and at J to 5 bases, leaving 8 bases not matched to a gene. CDR3 nucleotide sequence: TGTGCCAGCAGCCCCCCGACAGGGCGGGAGACCCAGTACTTC. This codes for CASSPPTGRETQYF.

The V call is TRBV6-5, the J call TRBJ2-7; D is perhaps TRBD1 (5 bases). The CDR3 is made up of 13 amino acids. Trimming took 2 bases from V and 5 from J, leaving 10 bases between them. Looked up from germline, CDR1 is MNHEY and CDR2 is SVGAGI. The CDR3 loop is CASSYVGRHEQYF. The DNA for the CDR3 is TGTGCCAGCAGTTACGTGGGGCGGCACGAGCAGTACTTC.